The sequence of this T cell receptor beta chain was determined in a study of T cell repertoires in cytomegalovirus infection. At the level of the study: Public TCR beta signatures indicated both CMV infection and matching HLA type. The study's findings and limits: Carriers of CMV plus the relevant HLA were identified by cumulative public TCR beta family frequency. The response measured ex vivo was dominated by TCR beta clonotypes (HLA-C-restricted and CMV-specific).

This clonotype was detected ten times or more. Its antigen is unknown. The CDR3 length is 15 residues. Germline trimming cut 3 bases from V and 3 bases from J; bases unmatched to any gene: 8. In germline, CDR1 is SGHTA, CDR2 FQGNSA. TCRdb passed the reads through MiXCR, listing each CDR3 protein once. This sample has approximately 150,000 distinct CDR3 sequences, with under 8% found just once. The receptor comes from a human donor in good health (CMV status not recorded). Some clones in this sample may be carry-over from other donors' samples. Material for sequencing was PBMCs. This rearrangement joins TRBV7-2 to TRBJ2-7; 7 bases match TRBD2. CDR3: CASSLGGNPYYEQYF. The CDR3 nucleotides read TGTGCCAGCAGCTTGGGAGGGAACCCTTACTACGAGCAGTACTTC.